The rows below give T cell receptor beta chains drawn from one sample of a study of a mutant IDH1 vaccine in newly diagnosed glioma. What these receptors recognize is not known. The data were produced by immunoSEQ multiplex PCR, yet TCRdb's version contains in-frame clones alone and is incomplete. The sample records 50,000 to 65,000 clones, 87% being singletons. The specimen was PBMCs, collected from a glioma patient whose treatment included an IDH1 peptide vaccine. These TCRs come from a man aged 35 to 55 with glioma. Both conserved end residues are part of each CDR3. The D gene is left open where the match is weak. Clone sizes are given selectively: once, few, many, or a class where the clone is expanded.

size	V	J	D	DNA	CDR3
few	TRBV19	TRBJ1-5	.	TGTGCCAGTAGCGTTAATAGACGCGGCAATCAGCCCCAGCATTTT	CASSVNRRGNQPQHF
.	TRBV6-5	TRBJ2-1	TRBD1	TGTGCCAGCAGCCCCGACAGGGGCCCCAATGAGCAGTTCTTC	CASSPDRGPNEQFF
.	TRBV19	TRBJ1-2	TRBD1	TGTGCCAGTAGGACACCCGGACAGGGGGGTAGCTTCTTCGGCTACACCTTC	CASRTPGQGGSFFGYTF
.	TRBV7-3	TRBJ2-1	.	TGTGCCAGCAGCTTAGACAGCTACAATGAGCAGTTCTTC	CASSLDSYNEQFF
.	TRBV13	TRBJ1-1	.	TGTGCCAGCAGCGAGGGGGACCGACAGAACACTGAAGCTTTCTTT	CASSEGDRQNTEAFF
.	TRBV6-5	TRBJ2-3	.	TGTGCCAGCAGTTACCCACCGCAGTATTTT	CASSYPPQYF
.	TRBV30	TRBJ1-2	.	TGTGCCTGGAGAGGGTCTGGCTACACCTTC	CAWRGSGYTF
.	TRBV6-5	TRBJ2-7	TRBD2	TGTGCCAGCAGTTACTCCCAGCGGGAAGTATCCTACGAGCAGTACTTC	CASSYSQREVSYEQYF
.	TRBV19	TRBJ1-5	TRBD1	TGTGCCACAGGACAGGGCAATCAGCCCCAGCATTTT	CATGQGNQPQHF
.	TRBV5-5	TRBJ2-7	TRBD1	TGTGCCAGCAGCCGACAGGGATTCTCCTACGAGCAGTACTTC	CASSRQGFSYEQYF
.	TRBV6-6	TRBJ2-5	.	TGTGCCAGCAGTTACCTGGGCCACCAAGAGACCCAGTACTTC	CASSYLGHQETQYF
.	TRBV7-2	TRBJ2-1	.	TGTGCCAGCAGCTTGCTTGGTTTCTATGAGCAGTTCTTC	CASSLLGFYEQFF
.	TRBV27	TRBJ2-1	TRBD2	TGTGCCAGCAGTATACCCGGGACTAGCGGGAGGCACGAGCAGTTCTTC	CASSIPGTSGRHEQFF
.	TRBV5-4	TRBJ2-1	TRBD2	TGTGCCAGCAGCGCGGGACTAGCGGAAATTAACAATGAGCAGTTCTTC	CASSAGLAEINNEQFF
.	TRBV4-3	TRBJ1-2	.	TGCGCCAGCAGCCAAGACCCATCGGCGGGAGGACCATACTATGGCTACACCTTC	CASSQDPSAGGPYYGYTF
once	TRBV12-5	TRBJ1-5	.	TGTGCTAGTGGGAAAGGGCATCAGCCCCAGCATTTT	CASGKGHQPQHF
.	TRBV25-1	TRBJ1-1	.	TGTGCCAGCAGTGATCCCTACACTGAAGCTTTCTTT	CASSDPYTEAFF
.	TRBV5-6	TRBJ1-4	TRBD1	TGTGCCAGCAGCTCCATTCGACAGGGGCGAAATGAAAAACTGTTTTTT	CASSSIRQGRNEKLFF
.	TRBV7-3	TRBJ2-1	.	TGTGCCAGCAGGTCCGACCCCGCCTACAATGAGCAGTTCTTC	CASRSDPAYNEQFF
.	TRBV9	TRBJ2-7	.	TGTGCCAGCAGCCCATACGCGGGGTCTAGGGTCGAGCAGTACTTC	CASSPYAGSRVEQYF
.	TRBV6-5	TRBJ1-4	.	TGTGCCAGCAGCCCAGGGACGGCCAGGGAAAAACTGTTTTTT	CASSPGTAREKLFF
.	TRBV5-1	TRBJ2-2	.	TGCGCCAGCAGTTCCGGGACTGGCGGAGGCACCGGGGAGCTGTTTTTT	CASSSGTGGGTGELFF
.	TRBV29-1	TRBJ2-3	TRBD2	TGCAGCACCCAGCGGGAGGTTAAAGATACGCAGTATTTT	CSTQREVKDTQYF
.	TRBV7-9	TRBJ2-7	TRBD1	TGTGCCAGCAGCCCTCCTACAGGGGGCGCATACGAGCAGTACTTC	CASSPPTGGAYEQYF
.	TRBV6-5	TRBJ1-2	.	TGTGCCAGCAGAGCGGATCCATCCATCTATGGCTACACCTTC	CASRADPSIYGYTF
.	TRBV9	TRBJ2-5	TRBD2	TGTGCCAGCAGCGGGGTCCCCGACGGGGGGGTAAGGGAAGAGACCCAGTACTTC	CASSGVPDGGVREETQYF
few	TRBV27	TRBJ1-1	.	TGTGCCAGCAGTCAGGGTAACACTGAAGCTTTCTTT	CASSQGNTEAFF
.	TRBV5-8	TRBJ1-1	.	TGTGCCAGCAGCTTGAGGGGTGGCAGCCCGAACACTGAAGCTTTCTTT	CASSLRGGSPNTEAFF
.	TRBV20-1	TRBJ2-5	.	TGCAGTGCTTCCTACTCGTTGACCCAGTACTTC	CSASYSLTQYF
.	TRBV9	TRBJ2-1	.	TGTGCCAGCAGCGTAGTAGTGGGGGAGCAGTTCTTC	CASSVVVGEQFF
.	TRBV2	TRBJ1-2	.	TGTGCCAGCAGTGTCGGGTATGGCAGGGCGGTAGAGGGCTACACCTTC	CASSVGYGRAVEGYTF
.	TRBV9	TRBJ2-4	.	TGTGCCAGCAGCGTAGGTCAGGGTACCAAAAACATTCAGTACTTC	CASSVGQGTKNIQYF
.	TRBV6-5	TRBJ1-1	TRBD1	TGTGCCAGCAGTTACTTTTCGACAGGGGACACTGAAGCTTTCTTT	CASSYFSTGDTEAFF
.	TRBV7-2	TRBJ2-1	.	TGTGCCAGCAGCCCCCAAGGAGTCAATGAGCAGTTCTTC	CASSPQGVNEQFF
.	TRBV5-1	TRBJ2-3	TRBD2	TGCGCCAGCAGCTTGGGTAGCGGGAGGGCCCCAGATACGCAGTATTTT	CASSLGSGRAPDTQYF